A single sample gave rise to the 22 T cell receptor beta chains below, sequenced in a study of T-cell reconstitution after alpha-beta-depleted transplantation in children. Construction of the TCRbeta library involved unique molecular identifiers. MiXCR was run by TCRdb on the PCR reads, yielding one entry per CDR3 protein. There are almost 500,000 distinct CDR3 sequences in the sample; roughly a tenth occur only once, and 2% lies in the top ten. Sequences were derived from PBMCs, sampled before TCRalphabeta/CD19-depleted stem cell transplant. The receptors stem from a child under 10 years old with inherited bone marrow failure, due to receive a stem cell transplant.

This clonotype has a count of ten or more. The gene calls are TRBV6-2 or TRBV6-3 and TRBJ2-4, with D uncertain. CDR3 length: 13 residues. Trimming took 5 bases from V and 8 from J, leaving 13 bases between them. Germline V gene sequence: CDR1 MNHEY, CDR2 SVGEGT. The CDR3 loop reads CASSTAVWDIQYF. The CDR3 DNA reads TGTGCCAGCAGTACGGCTGTCTGGGACATTCAGTACTTC.

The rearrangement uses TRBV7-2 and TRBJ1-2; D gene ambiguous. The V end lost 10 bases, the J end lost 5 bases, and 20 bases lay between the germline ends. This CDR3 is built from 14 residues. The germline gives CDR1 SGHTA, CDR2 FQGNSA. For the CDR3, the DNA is TGTGCCATCCCCCGGGAGGAGCTGGGATATGGCTACACCTTC. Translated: CAIPREELGYGYTF.

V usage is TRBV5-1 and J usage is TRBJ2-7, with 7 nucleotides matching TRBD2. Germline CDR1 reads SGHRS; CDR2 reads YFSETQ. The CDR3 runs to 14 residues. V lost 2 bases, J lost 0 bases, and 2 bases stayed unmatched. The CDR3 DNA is TGCGCCAGCAGCTTCCAGCGGGACTCCTACGAGCAGTACTTC. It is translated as CASSFQRDSYEQYF.

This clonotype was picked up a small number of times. The CDR3 is CASAGGRTGELFF. The CDR3 coding sequence is TGTGCCAGCGCGGGAGGTCGCACCGGGGAGCTGTTTTTT. V is TRBV5-4 and J is TRBJ2-2; TRBD2 agrees at 8 bases. Trimming took 7 bases from V and 4 from J; bases not matched to a gene: 3. The CDR3 runs 13 residues. Germline V gene lookup returns CDR1 SGHNT and CDR2 YYREEE (reference sequence). Full variable domain (outside the CDR3, taken from reference TRBV5-4 and TRBJ2-2): ETGVTQSPTHLIKTRGQQVTLRCSSQSGHNTVSWYQQALGQGPQFIFQYYREEENGRGNFPPRFSGLQFPNYSSELNVNALELDDSALYLCASAGGRTGELFFGEGSRLTVL.

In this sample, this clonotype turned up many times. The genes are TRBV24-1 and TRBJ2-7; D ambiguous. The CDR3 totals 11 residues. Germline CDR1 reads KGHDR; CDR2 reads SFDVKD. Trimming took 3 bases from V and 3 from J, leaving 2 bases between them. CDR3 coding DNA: TGTGCCACCAGTGATATCTACGAGCAGTACTTC. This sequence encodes CATSDIYEQYF.

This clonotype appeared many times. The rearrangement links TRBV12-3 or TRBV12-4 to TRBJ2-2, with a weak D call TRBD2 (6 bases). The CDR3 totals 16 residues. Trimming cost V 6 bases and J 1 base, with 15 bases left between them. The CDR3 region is CASRGREAENTGELFF. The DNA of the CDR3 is TGTGCCAGCAGGGGCAGGGAGGCCGAGAACACCGGGGAGCTGTTTTTT.

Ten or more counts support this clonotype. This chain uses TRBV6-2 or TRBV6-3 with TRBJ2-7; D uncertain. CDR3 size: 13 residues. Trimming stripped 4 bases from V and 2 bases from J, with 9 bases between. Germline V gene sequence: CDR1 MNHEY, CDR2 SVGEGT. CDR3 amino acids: CASSWRQPYEQYF. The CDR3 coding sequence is TGTGCCAGCAGTTGGAGACAACCCTACGAGCAGTACTTC.

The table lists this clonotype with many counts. CDR3 protein: CSVEYPGGTYNEQFF. In nucleotides, the CDR3 is TGCAGCGTTGAATATCCGGGAGGAACCTACAATGAGCAGTTCTTC. This chain links TRBV29-1 with TRBJ2-1; 7 positions match TRBD2. Unmatched junction bases numbered 6, after V lost 2 bases and J lost 2 bases. The CDR3 has 15 residues. The germline CDR1 and CDR2 sequences are SQVTM and ANQGSEA.

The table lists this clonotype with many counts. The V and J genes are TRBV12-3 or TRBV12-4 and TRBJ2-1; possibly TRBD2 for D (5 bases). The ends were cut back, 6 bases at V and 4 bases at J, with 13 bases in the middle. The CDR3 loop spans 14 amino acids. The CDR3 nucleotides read TGTGCCAGCAGCTCGAGGACTTCGTACAATGAGCAGTTCTTC. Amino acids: CASSSRTSYNEQFF.

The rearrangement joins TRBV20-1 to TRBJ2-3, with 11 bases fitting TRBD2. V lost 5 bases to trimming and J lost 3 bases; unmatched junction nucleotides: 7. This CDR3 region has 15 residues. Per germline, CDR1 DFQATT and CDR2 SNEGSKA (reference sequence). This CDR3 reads CSAVLAGGRTDTQYF. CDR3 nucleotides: TGCAGTGCTGTTTTAGCGGGAGGGAGGACAGATACGCAGTATTTT.

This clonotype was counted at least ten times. The CDR3 nucleotides are TGCAGTGCTAGAGATGTCAGCCAAGAGACCCAGTACTTC. It translates to CSARDVSQETQYF. The V and J genes are TRBV20-1 and TRBJ2-5; unclear D gene. The germline CDR1 and CDR2 sequences are DFQATT and SNEGSKA (reference sequence). The CDR3 contains 13 residues. V was clipped by 0 bases and J by 1 base, with 6 bases between them.

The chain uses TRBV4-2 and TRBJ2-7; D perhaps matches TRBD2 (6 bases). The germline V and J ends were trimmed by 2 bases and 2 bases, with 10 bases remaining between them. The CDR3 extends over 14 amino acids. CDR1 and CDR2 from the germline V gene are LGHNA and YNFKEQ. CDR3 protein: CASSQRLGTYEQYF. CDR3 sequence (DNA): TGTGCCAGCAGCCAACGACTAGGAACCTACGAGCAGTACTTC.

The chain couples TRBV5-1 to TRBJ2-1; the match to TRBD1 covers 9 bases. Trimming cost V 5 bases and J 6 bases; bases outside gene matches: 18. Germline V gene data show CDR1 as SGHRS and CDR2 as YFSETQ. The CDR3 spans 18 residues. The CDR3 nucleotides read TGCGCCAGCAGTCTTATTTCCCAGGGGACAGGGAGGGGCAATGAGCAGTTCTTC. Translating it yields CASSLISQGTGRGNEQFF.

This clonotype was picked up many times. The CDR3 nucleotides are TGCGCCAGCAGCACAAACTACAATGAGCAGTTCTTC. Translated, it gives CASSTNYNEQFF. V gene TRBV5-1 combines with J gene TRBJ2-1; D is unclear. Germline loops: CDR1 SGHRS, CDR2 YFSETQ. The CDR3 has 12 amino acids. Trimming left V 4 bases short and J 3 bases short, with 5 bases between.

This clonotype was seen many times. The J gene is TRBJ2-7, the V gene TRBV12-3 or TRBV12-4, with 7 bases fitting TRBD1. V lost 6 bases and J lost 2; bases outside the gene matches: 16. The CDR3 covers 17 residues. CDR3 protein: CASSLARQGAYTYEQYF. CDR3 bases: TGTGCCAGCAGCCTAGCCAGACAGGGAGCATATACCTACGAGCAGTACTTC.

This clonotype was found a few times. This CDR3 reads CAWSVLAGGLNEQFF. Here the CDR3 DNA reads TGTGCCTGGAGTGTATTAGCGGGAGGTCTGAATGAGCAGTTCTTC. J is TRBJ2-1 and V is TRBV30; 10 bases fit TRBD2. V was pared by 0 bases and J by 7 bases, with 6 bases of the junction left unmatched. From germline, CDR1 is GTSNPN and CDR2 SVGIG (reference sequence). CDR3 length: 15 amino acids.

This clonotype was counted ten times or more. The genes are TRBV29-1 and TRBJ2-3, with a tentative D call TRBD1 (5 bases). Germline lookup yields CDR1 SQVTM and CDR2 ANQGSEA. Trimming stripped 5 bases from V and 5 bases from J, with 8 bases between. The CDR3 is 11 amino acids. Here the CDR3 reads CSVIRGDTQYF. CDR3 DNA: TGCAGCGTTATAAGGGGAGATACGCAGTATTTT.

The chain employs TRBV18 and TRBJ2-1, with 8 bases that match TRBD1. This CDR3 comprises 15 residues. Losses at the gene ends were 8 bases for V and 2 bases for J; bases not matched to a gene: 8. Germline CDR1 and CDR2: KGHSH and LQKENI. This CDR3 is CASRAGQGTYNEQFF. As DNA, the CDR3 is TGTGCCAGCCGGGCAGGACAGGGCACCTACAATGAGCAGTTCTTC.

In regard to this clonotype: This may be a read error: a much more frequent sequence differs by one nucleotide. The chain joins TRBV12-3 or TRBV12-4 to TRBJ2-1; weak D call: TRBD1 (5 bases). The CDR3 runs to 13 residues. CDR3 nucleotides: TGTGCCAGCCTCGAAGGGGCTTGGGATGAGCGGTTCTTC. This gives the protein CASLEGAWDERFF.

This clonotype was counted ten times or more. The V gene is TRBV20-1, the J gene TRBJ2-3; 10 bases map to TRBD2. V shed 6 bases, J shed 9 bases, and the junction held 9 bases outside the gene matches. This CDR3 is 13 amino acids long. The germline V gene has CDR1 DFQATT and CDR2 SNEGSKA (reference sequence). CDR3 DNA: TGCAGTGCGCCTCTAGCGGGAGTCATCACGCAGTATTTT. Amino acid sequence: CSAPLAGVITQYF.

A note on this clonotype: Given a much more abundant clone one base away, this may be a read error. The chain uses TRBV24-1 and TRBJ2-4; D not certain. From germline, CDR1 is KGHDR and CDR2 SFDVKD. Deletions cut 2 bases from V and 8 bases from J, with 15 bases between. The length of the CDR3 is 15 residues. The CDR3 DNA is TGTGCCACCAGTGATTCCGGTCACTACGCGGACATTCAGTACTTC. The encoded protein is CATSDSGHYADIQYF.

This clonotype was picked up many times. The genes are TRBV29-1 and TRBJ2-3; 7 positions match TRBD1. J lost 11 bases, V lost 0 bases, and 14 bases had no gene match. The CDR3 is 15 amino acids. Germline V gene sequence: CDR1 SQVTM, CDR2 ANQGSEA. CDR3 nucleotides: TGCAGCGTTGAAGATTCAGAGACAGGGTTGTGGATGCAGTATTTT. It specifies CSVEDSETGLWMQYF.